This entry concerns a single T cell receptor beta chain. The antigen remains unidentified. Sequencing was performed with immunoSEQ multiplex PCR; in TCRdb, only in-frame clones are kept and a portion is missing. The data contain some 40,000 clones, 92% of them seen just once; the ten biggest clones take up around 20%. The CDR3 runs to 15 residues. V gave up 6 bases and J gave up 0 bases, with 15 bases separating them. Per germline, CDR1 MNHEY and CDR2 SMNVEV (reference sequence). The sample is drawn from a study of OX40 agonist ivuxolimab in advanced cancers. Study overall: Patients achieving partial responses numbered three: one hepatocellular carcinoma case and two cutaneous melanoma cases. Points from the study as a whole: Patients who responded partially at 0.1-3.0 mg/kg showed clonal expansion ranking among the lowest.

The source is an adult with an advanced solid tumor such as melanoma, head and neck, liver or kidney cancer. The rearrangement uses TRBV27 and TRBJ2-7; the D gene is possibly TRBD2 (5 bases). The sample was CD4+ or CD8+ T cells sorted from blood, taken in a trial of the OX40 agonist ivuxolimab. The CDR3 sequence: CASSVEGYNSYEQYF. In DNA, the CDR3 is TGTGCCAGCAGCGTTGAGGGATACAACTCCTACGAGCAGTACTTC.